This TCR beta chain was captured by sequencing in a study of read filtering for tumor transcriptome and immune sequencing. Study-level background: Transcriptome libraries were built from DNase-treated RNA. Study results and caveats: IR-seq captured clonotypes deeper and more reliably than RNA-seq. Sorted CD138-negative bone marrow cells were not purified T cells. IR-seq and RNA-seq agreed better without single-read clonotypes.

This library used approximately 0.4 ug RNA and molecular barcoded adaptors spanning alpha/delta and beta/gamma chains. TCRdb passed the reads through MiXCR, listing each CDR3 protein once. The repertoire holds roughly 130,000 distinct CDR3 sequences, with about an eighth as singletons. This clonotype was observed many times. The antigen remains undetermined. Germline V gene sequence: CDR1 SNHLY, CDR2 FYNNEI. This CDR3 spans 14 amino acids. Deletions cut 6 bases from V and 6 bases from J, with 15 bases between. The chain uses TRBV2 and TRBJ2-1; D gene uncertain. The specimen was a population of CD138-negative cells sorted from bone marrow. The clonotype comes from a donor older than 35 with multiple myeloma. CDR3 DNA sequence: TGTGCCAGCAGAGTGGGCCCAGCCCCCAATGAGCAGTTCTTC. It specifies CASRVGPAPNEQFF.